This TCR beta chain was captured in a study of shared clonotypes between healthy human individuals. Study-wide points: Generally, estimated richness proved larger in naive subsets than it did in memory subsets.

Note on this clone: Its specificity is unknown.

The CDR3 contains 16 residues. V shed 5 bases and J shed 0 bases, with 11 bases lying between them. CDR1 is MNHEY, CDR2 SMNVEV, per germline (reference sequence). Only in-frame clones appear in the TCRdb table, and some are missing; sequencing was by immunoSEQ multiplex PCR. The sample lists some 1,400,000 clones, about 96% occurring once. What was sequenced was naive CD4+ T cells sorted from blood. Subset here: CD45RA+ positively selected. J is TRBJ2-6 and V is TRBV27; D is unresolved. The receptor was derived from a man in his thirties or forties in good health. CDR3 sequence (DNA): TGTGCCAGCAGTCGGACGTGGAGCTCTGGGGCCAACGTCCTGACTTTC. Its protein product is CASSRTWSSGANVLTF.